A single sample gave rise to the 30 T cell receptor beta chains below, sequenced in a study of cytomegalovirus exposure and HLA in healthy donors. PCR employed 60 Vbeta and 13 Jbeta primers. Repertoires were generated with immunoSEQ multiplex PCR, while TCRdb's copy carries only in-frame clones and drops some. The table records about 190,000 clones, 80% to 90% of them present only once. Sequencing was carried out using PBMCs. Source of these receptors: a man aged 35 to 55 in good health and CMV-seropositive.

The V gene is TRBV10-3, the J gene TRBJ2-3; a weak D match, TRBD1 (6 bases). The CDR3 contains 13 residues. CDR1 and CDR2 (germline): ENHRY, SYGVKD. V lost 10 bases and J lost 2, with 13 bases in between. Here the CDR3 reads CATGDTNTDTQYF. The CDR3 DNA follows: TGTGCCACCGGGGACACCAACACAGATACGCAGTATTTT.

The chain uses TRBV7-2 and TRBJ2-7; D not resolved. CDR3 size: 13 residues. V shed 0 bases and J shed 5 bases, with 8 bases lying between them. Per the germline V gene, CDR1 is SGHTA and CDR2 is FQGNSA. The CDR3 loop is CASSLALLHEQYF. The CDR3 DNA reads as TGTGCCAGCAGCTTAGCACTTCTCCACGAGCAGTACTTC.

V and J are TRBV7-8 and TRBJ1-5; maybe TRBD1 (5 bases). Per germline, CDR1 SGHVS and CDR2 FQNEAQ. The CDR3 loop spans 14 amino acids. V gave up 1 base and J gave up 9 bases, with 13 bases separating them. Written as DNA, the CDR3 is TGTGCCAGCAGCTTAGGGACATGGAATGGGCCCCAGCATTTT. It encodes CASSLGTWNGPQHF.

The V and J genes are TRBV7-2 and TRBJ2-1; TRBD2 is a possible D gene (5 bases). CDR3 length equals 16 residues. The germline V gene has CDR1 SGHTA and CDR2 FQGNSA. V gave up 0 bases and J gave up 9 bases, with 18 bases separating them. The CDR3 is CASSLARPSWRSEQFF. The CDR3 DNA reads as TGTGCCAGCAGCTTAGCGAGGCCAAGTTGGAGGAGTGAGCAGTTCTTC. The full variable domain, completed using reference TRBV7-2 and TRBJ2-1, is GAGVSQSPSNKVTEKGKDVELRCDPISGHTALYWYRQSLGQGLEFLIYFQGNSAPDKSGLPSDRFSAERTGGSVSTLTIQRTQQEDSAVYLCASSLARPSWRSEQFFGPGTRLTVL.

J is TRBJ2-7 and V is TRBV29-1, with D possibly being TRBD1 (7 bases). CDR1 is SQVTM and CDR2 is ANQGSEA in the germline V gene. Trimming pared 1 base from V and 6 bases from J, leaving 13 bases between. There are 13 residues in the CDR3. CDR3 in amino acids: CSVEVRQGGEQYF. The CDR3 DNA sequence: TGCAGCGTTGAAGTGCGACAGGGAGGCGAGCAGTACTTC.

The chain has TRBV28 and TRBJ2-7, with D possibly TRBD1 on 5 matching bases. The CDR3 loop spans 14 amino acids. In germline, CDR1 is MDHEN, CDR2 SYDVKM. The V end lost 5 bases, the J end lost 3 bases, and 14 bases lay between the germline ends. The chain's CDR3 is CASSPRDRVYEQYF. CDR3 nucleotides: TGTGCCAGCAGTCCTCGAGACAGAGTCTACGAGCAGTACTTC.

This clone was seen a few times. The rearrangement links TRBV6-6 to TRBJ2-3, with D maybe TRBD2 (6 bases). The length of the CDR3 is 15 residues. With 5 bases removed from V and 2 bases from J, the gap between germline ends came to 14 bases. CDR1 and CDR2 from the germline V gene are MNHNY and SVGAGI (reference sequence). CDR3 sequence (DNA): TGTGCCAGCAGTACGACTAGACTACACACAGATACGCAGTATTTT. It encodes CASSTTRLHTDTQYF.

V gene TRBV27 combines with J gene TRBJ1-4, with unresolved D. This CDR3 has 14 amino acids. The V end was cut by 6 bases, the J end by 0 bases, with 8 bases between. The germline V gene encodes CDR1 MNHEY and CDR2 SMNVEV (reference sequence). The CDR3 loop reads CASRKGATNEKLFF. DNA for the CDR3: TGTGCCAGCAGAAAGGGAGCAACTAATGAAAAACTGTTTTTT.

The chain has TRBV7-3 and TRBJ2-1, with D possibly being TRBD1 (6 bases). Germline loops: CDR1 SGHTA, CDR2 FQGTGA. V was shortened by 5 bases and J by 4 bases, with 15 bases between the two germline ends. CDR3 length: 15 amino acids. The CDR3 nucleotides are TGTGCCAGCAGCAACAGGGAAGGGCCTTACAATGAGCAGTTCTTC. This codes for CASSNREGPYNEQFF.

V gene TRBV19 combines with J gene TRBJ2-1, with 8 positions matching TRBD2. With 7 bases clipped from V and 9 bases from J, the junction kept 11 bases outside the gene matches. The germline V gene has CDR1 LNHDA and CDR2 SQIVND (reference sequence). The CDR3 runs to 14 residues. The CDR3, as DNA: TGTGCCAGTACCGCCGGGACTAGACGCAGTGAGCAGTTCTTC. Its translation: CASTAGTRRSEQFF.

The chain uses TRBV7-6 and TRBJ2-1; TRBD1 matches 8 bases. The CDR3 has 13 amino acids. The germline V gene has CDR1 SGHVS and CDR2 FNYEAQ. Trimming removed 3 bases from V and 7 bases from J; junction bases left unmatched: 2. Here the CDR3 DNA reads TGTGCCAGCAGCTTGACAGGGGCGAATGAGCAGTTCTTC. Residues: CASSLTGANEQFF.

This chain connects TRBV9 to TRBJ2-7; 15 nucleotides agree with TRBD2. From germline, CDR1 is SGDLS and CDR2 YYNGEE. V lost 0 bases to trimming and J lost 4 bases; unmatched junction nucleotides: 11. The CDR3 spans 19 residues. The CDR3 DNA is TGTGCCAGCAGCGTAGACCCGGGACTAGCGGGAGGCCATGGGTACGAGCAGTACTTC. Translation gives CASSVDPGLAGGHGYEQYF. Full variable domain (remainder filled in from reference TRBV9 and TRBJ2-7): DSGVTQTPKHLITATGQRVTLRCSPRSGDLSVYWYQQSLDQGLQFLIQYYNGEERAKGNILERFSAQQFPDLHSELNLSSLELGDSALYFCASSVDPGLAGGHGYEQYFGPGTRLTVT.

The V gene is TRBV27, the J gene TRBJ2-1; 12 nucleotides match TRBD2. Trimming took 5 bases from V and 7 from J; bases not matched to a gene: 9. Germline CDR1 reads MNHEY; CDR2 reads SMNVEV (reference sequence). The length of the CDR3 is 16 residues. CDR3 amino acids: CASSDAGTSGLNEQFF. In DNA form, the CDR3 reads TGTGCCAGCAGTGATGCCGGGACTAGCGGGTTAAATGAGCAGTTCTTC.

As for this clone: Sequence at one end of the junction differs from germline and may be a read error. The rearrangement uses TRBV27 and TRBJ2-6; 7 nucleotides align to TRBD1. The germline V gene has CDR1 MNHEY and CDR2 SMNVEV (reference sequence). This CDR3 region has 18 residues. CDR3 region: CASSGRGQRPSGANGLTF. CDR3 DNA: TGTGCCAGCAGTGGACGGGGACAGCGACCCTCTGGGGCCAACGGCCTGACTTTC.

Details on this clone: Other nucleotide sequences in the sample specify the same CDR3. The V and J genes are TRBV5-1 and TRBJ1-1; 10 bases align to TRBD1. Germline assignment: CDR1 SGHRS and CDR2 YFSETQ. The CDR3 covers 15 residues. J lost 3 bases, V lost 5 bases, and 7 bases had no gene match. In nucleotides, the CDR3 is TGCGCCAGCAGTTTGAGCGGGACAGGGGACACTGAAGCTTTCTTT. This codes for CASSLSGTGDTEAFF.

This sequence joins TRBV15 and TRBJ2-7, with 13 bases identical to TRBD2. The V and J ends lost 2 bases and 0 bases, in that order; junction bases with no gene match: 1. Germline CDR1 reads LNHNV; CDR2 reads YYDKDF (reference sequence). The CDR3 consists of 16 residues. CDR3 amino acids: CATSRRTSGSSYEQYF. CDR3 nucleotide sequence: TGTGCCACCAGCAGAAGGACTAGCGGGAGCTCCTACGAGCAGTACTTC.

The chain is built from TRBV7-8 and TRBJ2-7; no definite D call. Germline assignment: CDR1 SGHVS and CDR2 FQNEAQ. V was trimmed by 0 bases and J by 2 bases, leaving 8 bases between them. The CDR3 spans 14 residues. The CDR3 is CASSLASVTYEQYF. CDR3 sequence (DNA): TGTGCCAGCAGCTTAGCGTCGGTAACCTACGAGCAGTACTTC.

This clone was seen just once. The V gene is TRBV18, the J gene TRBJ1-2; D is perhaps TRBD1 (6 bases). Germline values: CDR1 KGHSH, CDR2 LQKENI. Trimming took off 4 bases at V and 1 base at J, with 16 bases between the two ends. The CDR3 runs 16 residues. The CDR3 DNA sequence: TGTGCCAGCTCACACCTCCGCGACAGGCTTAACTATGGCTACACCTTC. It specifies CASSHLRDRLNYGYTF.

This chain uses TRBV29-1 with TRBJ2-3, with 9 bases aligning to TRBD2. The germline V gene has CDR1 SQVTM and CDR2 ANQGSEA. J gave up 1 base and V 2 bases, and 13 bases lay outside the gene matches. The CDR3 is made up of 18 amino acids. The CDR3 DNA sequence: TGCAGCGTTGAAATGGGAGGTAGCGGGAGATTGGGCACAGATACGCAGTATTTT. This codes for CSVEMGGSGRLGTDTQYF.

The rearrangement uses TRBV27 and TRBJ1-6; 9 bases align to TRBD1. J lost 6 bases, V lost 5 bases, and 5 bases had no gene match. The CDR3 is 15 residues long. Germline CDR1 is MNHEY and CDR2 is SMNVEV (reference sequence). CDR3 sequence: CASSTRTGVNSPLHF. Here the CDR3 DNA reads TGTGCCAGCAGTACCCGGACAGGGGTTAATTCACCCCTCCACTTT.

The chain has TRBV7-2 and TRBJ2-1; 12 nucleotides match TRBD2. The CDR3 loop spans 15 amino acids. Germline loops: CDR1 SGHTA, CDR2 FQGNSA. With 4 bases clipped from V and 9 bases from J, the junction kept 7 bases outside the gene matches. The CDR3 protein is CASSSLAGGPSEQFF. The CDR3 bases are TGTGCCAGCAGCTCGCTAGCGGGAGGGCCGAGTGAGCAGTTCTTC.

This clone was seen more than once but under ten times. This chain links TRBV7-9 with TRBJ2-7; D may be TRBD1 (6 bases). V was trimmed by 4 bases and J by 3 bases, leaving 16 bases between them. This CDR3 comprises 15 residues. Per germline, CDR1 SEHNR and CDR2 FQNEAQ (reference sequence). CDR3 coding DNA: TGTGCCAGCAGCTCAGGGGACATTACCTTCTACGAGCAGTACTTC. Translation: CASSSGDITFYEQYF.

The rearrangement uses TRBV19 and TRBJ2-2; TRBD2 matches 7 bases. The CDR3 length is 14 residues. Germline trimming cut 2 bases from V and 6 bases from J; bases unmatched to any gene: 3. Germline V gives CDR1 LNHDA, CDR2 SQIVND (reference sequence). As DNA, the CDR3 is TGTGCCAGTAGTATATCGGGAGGAGCCGGGGAGCTGTTTTTT. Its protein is CASSISGGAGELFF.

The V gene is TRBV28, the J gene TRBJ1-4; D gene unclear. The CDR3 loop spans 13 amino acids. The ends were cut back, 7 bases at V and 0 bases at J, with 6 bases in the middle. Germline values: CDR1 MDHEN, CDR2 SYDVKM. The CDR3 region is CASTPATNEKLFF. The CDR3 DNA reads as TGTGCCAGCACCCCCGCAACTAATGAAAAACTGTTTTTT.

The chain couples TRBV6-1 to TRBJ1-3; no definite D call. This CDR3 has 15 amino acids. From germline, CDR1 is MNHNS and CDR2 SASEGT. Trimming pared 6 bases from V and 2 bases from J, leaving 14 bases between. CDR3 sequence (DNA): TGTGCCAGCAGCCCTCTGACTCAACCTGGAAACACCATATATTTT. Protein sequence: CASSPLTQPGNTIYF.

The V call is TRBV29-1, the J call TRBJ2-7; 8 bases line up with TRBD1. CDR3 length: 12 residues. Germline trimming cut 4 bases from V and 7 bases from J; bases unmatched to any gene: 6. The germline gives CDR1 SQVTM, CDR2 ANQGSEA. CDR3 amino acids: CSVGDRGGEQYF. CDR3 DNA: TGCAGCGTTGGCGACAGGGGAGGTGAGCAGTACTTC.

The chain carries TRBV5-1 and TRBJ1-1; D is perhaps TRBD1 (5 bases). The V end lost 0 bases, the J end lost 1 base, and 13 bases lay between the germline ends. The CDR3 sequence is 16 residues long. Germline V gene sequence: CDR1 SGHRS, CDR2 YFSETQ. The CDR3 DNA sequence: TGCGCCAGCAGCTTGGAAGGGCCAGGGCCGAACACTGAAGCTTTCTTT. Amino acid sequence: CASSLEGPGPNTEAFF.

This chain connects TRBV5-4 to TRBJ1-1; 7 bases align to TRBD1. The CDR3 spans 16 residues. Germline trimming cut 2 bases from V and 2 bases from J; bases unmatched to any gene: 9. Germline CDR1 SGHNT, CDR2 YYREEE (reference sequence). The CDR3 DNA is TGTGCCAGCAGCTTTGGGATCGCAGGGGGAAACACTGAAGCTTTCTTT. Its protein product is CASSFGIAGGNTEAFF.

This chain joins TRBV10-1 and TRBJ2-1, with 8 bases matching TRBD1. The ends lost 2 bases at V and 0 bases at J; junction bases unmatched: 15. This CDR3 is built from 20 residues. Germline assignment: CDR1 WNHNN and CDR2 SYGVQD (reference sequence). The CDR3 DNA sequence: TGCGCCAGCAGTGAGATCCGAGCGCAGGGGGCGCGGGGCTCCTACAATGAGCAGTTCTTC. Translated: CASSEIRAQGARGSYNEQFF.

DNA of the CDR3: TGTGCCAGCAGGCCCTCGGGGGATGATGAAGCTTTCTTT. Translation gives CASRPSGDDEAFF. The chain couples TRBV6-6 to TRBJ1-1, with TRBD1 as a possible D gene (5 bases). V lost 6 bases, J lost 7 bases, and 15 bases lay in between. The CDR3 sequence is 13 residues long. CDR1 is MNHNY and CDR2 is SVGAGI in the germline V gene (reference sequence).